This note documents a single TCR beta chain sequence. Assembly of TCR beta libraries relied on iRepertoire HTBI primers together with Arm-PCR of CDR3 regions. TCRdb re-called the multiplex PCR reads with MiXCR, one entry per CDR3 protein. This table has under 500,000 distinct CDR3 sequences, around 20% appearing once. The sample belongs to a study of regulatory T cells in long-lasting Graves disease. The germline V and J ends were trimmed by 3 bases and 0 bases, with 6 bases remaining between them. The CDR3 is 13 amino acids. From germline, CDR1 is SGHDN and CDR2 FVKESK. Time point reported: persistent/refractory GD, antithyroid drugs over 5 years with positive TRAb. Extracted PBMC RNA gave rise to the TCR library.

The clonotype was recovered from a female donor with Graves disease. The V and J genes are TRBV14 and TRBJ2-7; D uncertain. Material: peripheral blood mononuclear cells (PBMCs), obtained when the disease was refractory, from a patient treated with antithyroid drugs. In DNA, the CDR3 is TGTGCCAGCAGCCAGGCTGACTCCTACGAGCAGTACTTC. Translated: CASSQADSYEQYF.